These T cell receptor beta chains were read from a single sample in a study of blood T cells in healthy people across ages. TCRdb recomputed calls from the 5' RACE reads with MiXCR, one row per CDR3 protein. This sample has 800,000 or so distinct CDR3 sequences; 20% to 30% occur once, and the top ten carry under 4.5%. This sample was shared with a second study, whose subject was T cells of mothers and their children.

Sequenced sample: blood. The receptors come from a boy aged 5-17 years in good health. Each CDR3 is given with its conserved first and last residue. A D gene is named only where the DNA matches it firmly. Some rows have no size entry. The others give once, few or many, or a class for an expanded clone.

clone_size	j_call	d_call	v_call	cdr3_nt	cdr3_aa
.	TRBJ2-1	.	TRBV9	TGTGCCAGCGCGCATACGCCGTCCAATGAGCAGTTCTTC	CASAHTPSNEQFF
few	TRBJ2-1	TRBD2	TRBV12-3/TRBV12-4	TGTGCCAGCAGACAACGCTACTTCCTAGCGGGAGGGACCCGCTTGAACAATGAGCAGTTCTTC	CASRQRYFLAGGTRLNNEQFF
few	TRBJ2-3	TRBD2	TRBV7-6	TGTGCCAGCAGCTTAGCGGCGGCGGGGGGGCAAGATACGCAGTATTTT	CASSLAAAGGQDTQYF
.	TRBJ2-3	TRBD2	TRBV29-1	TGCAGCGTTGAGCTTATAGCGGGAGAAGATACGCAGTATTTT	CSVELIAGEDTQYF
.	TRBJ2-7	TRBD2	TRBV7-9	TGTGCCAGCAGCTTAGCCGCGGGAGGATATTCCTACGAGCAGTACTTC	CASSLAAGGYSYEQYF
.	TRBJ2-2	.	TRBV9	TGTGCCAGCGCTCAGGGAACCGGGGAGCTGTTTTTT	CASAQGTGELFF
few	TRBJ2-7	.	TRBV4-3	TGCGCCAGCAGCCAAGATTTTGTGGCAGCCTACGAGCAGTACTTC	CASSQDFVAAYEQYF
.	TRBJ2-2	.	TRBV7-9	TGTGCCAGCAGCCCTGGCTTTCAAACCCCGAACACCGGGGAGCTGTTTTTT	CASSPGFQTPNTGELFF
.	TRBJ1-6	.	TRBV6-6	TGTGCCAGCAGTGTGGACTCGTATAATTCGCCCCTCCACTTT	CASSVDSYNSPLHF
few	TRBJ1-2	.	TRBV29-1	TGCAGCGTTGAACTTACGGGCAGCAGCCCCTATGGCTACACCTTC	CSVELTGSSPYGYTF
.	TRBJ2-7	.	TRBV13	TGTGCCAGCAGCCCCTATTCTTTAGGGGATGACTACGAGCAGTACTTC	CASSPYSLGDDYEQYF
.	TRBJ2-3	.	TRBV18	TGTGCCAGCTCACCCCGCGGGGCACATACGCAGTATTTT	CASSPRGAHTQYF
.	TRBJ1-2	TRBD1	TRBV6-9	TGTGCCAGCATTAATGACAGGGGAAACTATGGCTACACCTTC	CASINDRGNYGYTF
.	TRBJ1-2	.	TRBV9	TGTGCCAGCAGCCAAGGACTAGGGACGGGTGGCTACACCTTC	CASSQGLGTGGYTF
few	TRBJ2-2	.	TRBV7-9	TGTGCCAGCAGCACCAGGGGAACCGGGGAGCTGTTTTTT	CASSTRGTGELFF
few	TRBJ2-1	.	TRBV29-1	TGCAGCGTTGACCCCCCGAATCCCAACAATGAGCAGTTCTTC	CSVDPPNPNNEQFF
.	TRBJ2-4	TRBD2	TRBV12-3/TRBV12-4	TGTGCCAGCAGTTTCGGCGTTGGGCTAGCGGGAGATCTAGCCAAAAACATTCAGTACTTC	CASSFGVGLAGDLAKNIQYF
few	TRBJ2-1	TRBD2	TRBV9	TGTGCCAGCAGAACAGGACTAGCGATGGGTGAGCAGTTCTTC	CASRTGLAMGEQFF
few	TRBJ1-2	TRBD1	TRBV20-1	TGCAGTGCTAGAGGGCAGGGGGCCATCCTAGGGTATGGCTACACCTTC	CSARGQGAILGYGYTF
.	TRBJ2-6	TRBD1	TRBV7-2	TGTGCCAGCAGCCGTGGACAGGGGGCGCTTGGGGCCAACGTCCTGACTTTC	CASSRGQGALGANVLTF
.	TRBJ2-5	.	TRBV3-1	TGTGCCAGCAGCCAAGATTTTGGGGGTTCAAGTGAGCAGTACTTC	CASSQDFGGSSEQYF
.	TRBJ1-2	.	TRBV4-1	TGCGCCAGCAGCCAAGCGGACTTCGACAACTATGGCTACACCTTC	CASSQADFDNYGYTF
.	TRBJ2-6	.	TRBV19	TGTGCCAGTACCGATAATGGGGCCAACGTCCTGACTTTC	CASTDNGANVLTF
few	TRBJ1-6	TRBD1	TRBV27	TGTGCCAGCAGATGGACAGGGGATAATTCACCCCTCCACTTT	CASRWTGDNSPLHF